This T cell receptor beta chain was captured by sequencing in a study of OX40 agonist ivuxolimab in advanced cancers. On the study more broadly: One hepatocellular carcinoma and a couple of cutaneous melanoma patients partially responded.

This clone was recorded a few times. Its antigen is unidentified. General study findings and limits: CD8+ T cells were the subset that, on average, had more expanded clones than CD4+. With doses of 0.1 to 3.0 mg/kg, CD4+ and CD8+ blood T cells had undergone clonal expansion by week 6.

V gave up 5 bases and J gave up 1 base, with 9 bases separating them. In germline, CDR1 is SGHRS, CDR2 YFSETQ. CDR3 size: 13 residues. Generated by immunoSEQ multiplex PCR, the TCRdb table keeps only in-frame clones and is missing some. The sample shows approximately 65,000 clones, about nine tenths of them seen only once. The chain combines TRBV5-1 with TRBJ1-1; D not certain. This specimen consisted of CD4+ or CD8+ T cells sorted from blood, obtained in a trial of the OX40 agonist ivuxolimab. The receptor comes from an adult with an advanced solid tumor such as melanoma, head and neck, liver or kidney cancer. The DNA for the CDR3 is TGCGCCAGCAGGTACCAATCGAACACTGAAGCTTTCTTT. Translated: CASRYQSNTEAFF.